This TCR beta chain was recorded in a study of blood T cell repertoires in COVID-19. Germline CDR1 is MNHEY and CDR2 is SMNVEV (reference sequence). The CDR3 sequence is 14 residues long. V lost 2 bases, J lost 6 bases, and 11 bases lay in between. Here immunoSEQ multiplex PCR was the method, and the copy in TCRdb shows in-frame clones only, minus some. The sample has 250,000 or so clones, approximately 89% seen once. The TCR comes from a woman younger than 35 who had recovered from COVID-19. The chain uses TRBV27 and TRBJ1-5, with D possibly matching TRBD1 (6 bases). The sequencing sample was made of PBMCs or T cells enriched from blood (not recorded which). The CDR3 DNA is TGTGCCAGCAGTTTAGCAGGGGAAGGTCAGCCCCAGCATTTT. It encodes CASSLAGEGQPQHF.